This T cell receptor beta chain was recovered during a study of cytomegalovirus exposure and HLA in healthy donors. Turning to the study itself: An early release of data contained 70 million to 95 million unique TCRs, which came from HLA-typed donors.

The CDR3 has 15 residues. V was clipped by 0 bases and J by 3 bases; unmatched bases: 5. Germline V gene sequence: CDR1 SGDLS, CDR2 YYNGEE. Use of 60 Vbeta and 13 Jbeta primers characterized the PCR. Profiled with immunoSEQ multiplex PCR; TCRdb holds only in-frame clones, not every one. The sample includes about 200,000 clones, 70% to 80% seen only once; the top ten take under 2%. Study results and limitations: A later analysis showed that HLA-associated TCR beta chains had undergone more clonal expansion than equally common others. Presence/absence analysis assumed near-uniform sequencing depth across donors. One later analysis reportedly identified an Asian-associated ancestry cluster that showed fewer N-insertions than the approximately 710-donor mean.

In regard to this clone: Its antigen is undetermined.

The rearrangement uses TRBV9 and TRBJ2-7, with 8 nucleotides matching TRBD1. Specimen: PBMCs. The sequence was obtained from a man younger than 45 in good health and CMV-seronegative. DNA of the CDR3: TGTGCCAGCAGCGTAGCTGGGACAGGCGTCTACGAGCAGTACTTC. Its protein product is CASSVAGTGVYEQYF. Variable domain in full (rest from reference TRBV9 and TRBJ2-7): DSGVTQTPKHLITATGQRVTLRCSPRSGDLSVYWYQQSLDQGLQFLIQYYNGEERAKGNILERFSAQQFPDLHSELNLSSLELGDSALYFCASSVAGTGVYEQYFGPGTRLTVT.